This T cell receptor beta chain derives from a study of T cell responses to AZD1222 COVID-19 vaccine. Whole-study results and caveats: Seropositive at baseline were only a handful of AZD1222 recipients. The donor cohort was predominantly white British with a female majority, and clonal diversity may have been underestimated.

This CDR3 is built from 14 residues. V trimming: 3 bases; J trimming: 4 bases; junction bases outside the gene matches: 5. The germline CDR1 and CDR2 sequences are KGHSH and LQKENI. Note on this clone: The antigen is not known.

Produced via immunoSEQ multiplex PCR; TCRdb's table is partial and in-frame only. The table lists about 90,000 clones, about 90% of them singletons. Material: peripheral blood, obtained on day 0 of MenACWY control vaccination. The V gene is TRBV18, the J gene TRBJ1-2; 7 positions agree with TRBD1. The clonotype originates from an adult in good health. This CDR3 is CASSPAQGIYGYTF. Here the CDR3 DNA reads TGTGCCAGCTCACCTGCACAGGGGATCTATGGCTACACCTTC.